The TCR beta chain described here comes from a study of regulatory T cells in long-lasting Graves disease. Study background: Persistent Graves' disease required over 5 years of antithyroid drugs and positive TSH receptor antibodies.

Combining iRepertoire HTBI primers with Arm-PCR of CDR3 regions, the authors built TCR beta libraries. MiXCR, run by TCRdb on the multiplex PCR reads, gives a single entry per CDR3 protein. This sample yields hundreds of thousands of distinct CDR3 sequences, of which approximately 29% are seen a single time; roughly 46% belongs to the top ten. Indicated time point: persistent/refractory GD, antithyroid drugs over 5 years with positive TRAb. From PBMCs, RNA was extracted and then used to make the TCR library. American Thyroid Association guidelines defined how Graves' disease was diagnosed. The germline CDR1 and CDR2 sequences are SQVTM and ANQGSEA. With V trimmed by 7 bases and J by 0 bases, 4 bases remained unmatched. The CDR3 spans 14 residues.

This clonotype originated in a female donor with Graves disease. The genes are TRBV29-1 and TRBJ2-2; TRBD2 agrees at 8 bases. Material: peripheral blood mononuclear cells (PBMCs), obtained when the disease was refractory, from a patient treated with antithyroid drugs. The CDR3 is CSGGTSPNTGELFF. The CDR3 region has the DNA TGCAGCGGAGGGACTAGTCCGAACACCGGGGAGCTGTTTTTT.